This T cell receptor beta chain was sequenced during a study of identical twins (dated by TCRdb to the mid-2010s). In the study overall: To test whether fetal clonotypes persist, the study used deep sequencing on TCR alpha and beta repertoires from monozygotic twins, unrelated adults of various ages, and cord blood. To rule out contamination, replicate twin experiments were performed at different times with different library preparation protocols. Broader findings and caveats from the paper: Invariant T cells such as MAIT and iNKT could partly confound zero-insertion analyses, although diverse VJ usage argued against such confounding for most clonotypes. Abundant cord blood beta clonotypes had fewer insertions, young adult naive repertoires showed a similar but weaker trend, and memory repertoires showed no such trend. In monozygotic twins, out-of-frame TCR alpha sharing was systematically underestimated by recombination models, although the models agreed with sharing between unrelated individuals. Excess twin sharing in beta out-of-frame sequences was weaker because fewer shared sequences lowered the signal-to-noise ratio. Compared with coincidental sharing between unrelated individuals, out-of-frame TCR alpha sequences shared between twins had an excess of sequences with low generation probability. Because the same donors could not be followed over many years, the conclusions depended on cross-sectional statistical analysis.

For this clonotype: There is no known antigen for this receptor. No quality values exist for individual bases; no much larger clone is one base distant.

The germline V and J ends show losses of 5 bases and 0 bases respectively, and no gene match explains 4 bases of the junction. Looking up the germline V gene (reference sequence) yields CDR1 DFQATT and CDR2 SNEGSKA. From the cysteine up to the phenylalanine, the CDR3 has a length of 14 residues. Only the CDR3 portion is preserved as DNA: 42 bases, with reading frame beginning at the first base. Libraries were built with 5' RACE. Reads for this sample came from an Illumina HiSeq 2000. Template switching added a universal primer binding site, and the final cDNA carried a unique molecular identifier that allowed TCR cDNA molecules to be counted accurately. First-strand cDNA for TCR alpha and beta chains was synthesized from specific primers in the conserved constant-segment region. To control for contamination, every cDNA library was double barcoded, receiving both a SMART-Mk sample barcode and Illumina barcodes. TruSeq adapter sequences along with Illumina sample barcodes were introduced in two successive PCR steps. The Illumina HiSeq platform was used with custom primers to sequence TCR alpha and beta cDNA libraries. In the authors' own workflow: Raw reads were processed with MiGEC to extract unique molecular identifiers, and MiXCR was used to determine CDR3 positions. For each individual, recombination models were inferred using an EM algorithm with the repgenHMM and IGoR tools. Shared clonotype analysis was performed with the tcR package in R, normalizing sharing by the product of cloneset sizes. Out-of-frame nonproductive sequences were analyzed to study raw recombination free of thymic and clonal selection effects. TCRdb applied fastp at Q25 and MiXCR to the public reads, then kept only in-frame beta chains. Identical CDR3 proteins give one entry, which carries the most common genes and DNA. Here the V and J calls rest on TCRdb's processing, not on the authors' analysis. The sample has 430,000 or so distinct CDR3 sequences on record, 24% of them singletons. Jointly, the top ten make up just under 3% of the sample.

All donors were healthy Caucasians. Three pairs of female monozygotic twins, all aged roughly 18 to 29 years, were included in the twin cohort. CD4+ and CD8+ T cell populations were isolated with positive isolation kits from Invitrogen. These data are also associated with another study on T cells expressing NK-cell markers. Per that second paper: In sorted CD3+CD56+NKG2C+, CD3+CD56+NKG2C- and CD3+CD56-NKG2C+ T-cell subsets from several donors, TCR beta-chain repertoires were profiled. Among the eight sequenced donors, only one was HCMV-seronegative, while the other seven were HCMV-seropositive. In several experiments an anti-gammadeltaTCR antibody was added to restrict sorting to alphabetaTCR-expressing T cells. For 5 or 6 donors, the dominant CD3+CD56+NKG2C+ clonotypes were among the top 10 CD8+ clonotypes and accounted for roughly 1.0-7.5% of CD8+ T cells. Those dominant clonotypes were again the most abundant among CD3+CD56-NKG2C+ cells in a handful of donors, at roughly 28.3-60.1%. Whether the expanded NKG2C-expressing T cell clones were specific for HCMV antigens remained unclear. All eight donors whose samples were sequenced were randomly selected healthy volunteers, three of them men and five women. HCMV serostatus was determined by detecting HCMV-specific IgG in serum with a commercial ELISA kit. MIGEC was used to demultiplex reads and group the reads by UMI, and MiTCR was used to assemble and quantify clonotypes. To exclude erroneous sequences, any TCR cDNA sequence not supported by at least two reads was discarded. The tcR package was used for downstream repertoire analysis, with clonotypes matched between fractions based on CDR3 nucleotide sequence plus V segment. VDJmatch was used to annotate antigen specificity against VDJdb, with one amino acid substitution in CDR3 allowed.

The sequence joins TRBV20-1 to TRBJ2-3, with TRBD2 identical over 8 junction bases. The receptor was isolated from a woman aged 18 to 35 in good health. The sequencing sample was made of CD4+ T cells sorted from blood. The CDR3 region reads CSAQPSGSTDTQYF. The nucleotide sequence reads TGCAGTGCTCAACCTAGCGGGAGCACAGATACGCAGTATTTT.